These 2 T cell receptor beta chains share one sample of origin, sequenced in a study of regulatory T cells in long-lasting Graves disease. Construction of TCR beta libraries relied on iRepertoire HTBI primers and on Arm-PCR targeting CDR3 regions. TCRdb ran MiXCR on the multiplex PCR reads and lists one entry per CDR3 protein. The sample consists of 360,000 or so distinct CDR3 sequences, 12% of them appearing once. Regarding time point: newly diagnosed GD, antithyroid drugs for less than 3 months. With RNA extracted from PBMCs as input, the TCR library was made. The sample was also linked to a second study, of T cells in Graves' hyperthyroidism and ophthalmopathy.

The sequencing used peripheral blood mononuclear cells (PBMCs), collected at new diagnosis, from a patient treated with antithyroid drugs. The receptors were sampled from a woman aged 18-29 years with Graves disease.

The table lists this clonotype with a few counts. CDR3 coding DNA: TGTGCCAGTAGTACACTCGAGAAGGGAGGGGAGACCCAGTACTTC. Its protein is CASSTLEKGGETQYF. This sequence joins TRBV19 and TRBJ2-5, with 7 bases lining up with TRBD2. With V trimmed by 4 bases and J by 5 bases, 10 bases remained unmatched. The germline V gene has CDR1 LNHDA and CDR2 SQIVND (reference sequence). The CDR3 has 15 residues. Full variable domain (outside the CDR3, taken from reference TRBV19 and TRBJ2-5): DGGITQSPKYLFRKEGQNVTLSCEQNLNHDAMYWYRQDPGQGLRLIYYSQIVNDFQKGDIAEGYSVSREKKESFPLTVTSAQKNPTAFYLCASSTLEKGGETQYFGPGTRLLVL.

This clonotype occurred a few times. The chain carries TRBV7-9 and TRBJ1-1; D gene uncertain. With 7 bases removed from V and 6 bases from J, the gap between germline ends came to 9 bases. This CDR3 region has 11 residues. The germline V gene has CDR1 SEHNR and CDR2 FQNEAQ (reference sequence). CDR3 DNA: TGTGCCAGCACCCTAAGTCCTGAAGCTTTCTTT. Translating gives CASTLSPEAFF.